This T cell receptor beta chain was documented in a study of human T cells and chemical hapten exposure (dated by TCRdb to the early 2020s). Turning to the overall study: The libraries were sequenced as a pool, and the TCR yield per sample differed mostly because of small variations in library volumes within the pool. In alopecia patients, the study followed how the peripheral blood TCR repertoire changed in vivo over primary and secondary sensitization to diphenylcyclopropenone (DPC), a hapten. From each blood RNA sample, both TCR alpha and TCR beta chains were sequenced. The research as a whole found: After repeated subsampling, changes were observed in the strength of the expansion versus patch-test correlation and in the threshold at which the correlation became significant. No change with DPC sensitization was found in the number of TCRs above 1 in 1000 frequency, and no evidence of global repertoire structure alterations was found.

Sample time point, as interpreted from the label and publication: healthy volunteer bleed at 2 weeks. Total RNA was isolated from unfractionated whole blood collected in Tempus Blood RNA tubes. As TCR sequencing controls, about 5 healthy volunteers were used, with blood taken at day 0, 2 weeks and 6 weeks. Libraries were built with RACE. The sample was run on a NextSeq 500. During library preparation, unique molecular identifiers were attached to individual cDNA molecules so that TCRs could be counted quantitatively and reproducibly. The paper's data handling went like this. A median of around 100,000 TCRs per sample was observed, with a range of roughly 20,000 to 750,000. V, J and CDR3 annotation of the TCR reads was performed with the Decombinator software suite. Every sample was subsampled to the same number of TCRs (28,000) for the PS versus PT1 abundance plots. TCRs were defined as expanded if absent before sensitization and observed at least eight times at the 2-week time point. The public reads were reprocessed in TCRdb via fastp at Q25 and MiXCR, keeping in-frame beta chains. Under each unique CDR3 protein, matching rows form one entry showing the most common genes and DNA. The V and J calls and clone size are TCRdb's, not the authors'. Recorded for this sample are 43,000 or so distinct CDR3 sequences; 3.5% to 4.5% of them occurred a single time. The ten biggest clones cover about 1.6% of the sample.

CDR3 length: 15 amino acids, cysteine to phenylalanine. Of all the DNA, just the CDR3 is kept, 45 bases in frame from base 1. V gives up 5 bases and J gives up 9 bases, and the segment between their germline ends measures 17 bases. CDR1 SEHNR and CDR2 FQNEAQ are derived from the germline V gene (reference sequence). This clonotype was picked up many times. This clone's antigen is unknown. No base qualities exist here, and no much larger clone lies one base off it. The receptor was derived from a female donor in good health. Some clones in this sample may be carry-over from other donors' samples. Recombination connected TRBV7-9 to TRBJ1-6, with the D gene too uncertain to name. Sequenced material: whole blood. CDR3 reads: CASSRNARIISPLHF. The nucleotides are TGTGCCAGCAGCCGAAATGCCCGTATAATTTCACCCCTCCACTTT.